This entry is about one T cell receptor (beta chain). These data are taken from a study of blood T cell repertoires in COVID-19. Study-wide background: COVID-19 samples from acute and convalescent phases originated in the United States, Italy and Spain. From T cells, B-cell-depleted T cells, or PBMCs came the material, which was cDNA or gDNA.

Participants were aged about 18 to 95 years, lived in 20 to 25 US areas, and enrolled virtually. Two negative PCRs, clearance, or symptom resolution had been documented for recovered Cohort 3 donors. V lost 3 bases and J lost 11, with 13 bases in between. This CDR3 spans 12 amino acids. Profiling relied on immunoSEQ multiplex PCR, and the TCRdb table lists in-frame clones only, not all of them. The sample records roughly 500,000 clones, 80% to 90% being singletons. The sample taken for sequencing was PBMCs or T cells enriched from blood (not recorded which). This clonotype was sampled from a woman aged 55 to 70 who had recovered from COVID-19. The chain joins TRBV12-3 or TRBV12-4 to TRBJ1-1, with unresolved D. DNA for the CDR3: TGTGCCAGCAGTTTGGATCTGTCCGGGGCTTTCTTT. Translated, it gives CASSLDLSGAFF.